Sequencing of this TCR beta chain was carried out in a study of CDR3 diversity in severe acne. This clonotype was seen once. Germline-derived CDR1 and CDR2 are SGDLS and YYNGEE. V lost 0 bases, J lost 1 base, and 10 bases lay in between. The CDR3 has 16 amino acids. One entry per CDR3 protein results from TCRdb running MiXCR on the PCR reads. The sample consists of more than 70,000 distinct CDR3 sequences, 45% to 50% of them appearing once. Input material: blood. The chain has TRBV9 and TRBJ2-2; D gene ambiguous. This clonotype originated in a male donor in good health, serving as a control. Here the CDR3 DNA reads TGTGCCAGCAGCGTAGGTCCGGAAGGGAACACCGGGGAGCTGTTTTTT. This sequence encodes CASSVGPEGNTGELFF.